Each of the 8 T cell receptor beta chains below was sequenced from the same sample in a study of Ad26.COV2.S vaccination and SARS-CoV-2 variants. Documented treatment: some 20 received Ad26.COV2.S at low or high dose, single or two shots; roughly 5 received placebo; per-sample allocation not given. Sample collection was performed on day 63 after the first vaccine or placebo injection. The method was immunoSEQ multiplex PCR; TCRdb's version includes in-frame clones alone and lacks a portion of them. The sample records about 680,000 clones, roughly 90% being singletons. The sample in question was peripheral blood, obtained in a trial of Ad26.COV2.S vaccine versus placebo. The receptors were gathered from a person between 18 and 65 years old who received the Ad26.COV2.S COVID-19 vaccine or a placebo.

The chain joins TRBV7-9 to TRBJ2-1; no firm D call. V shed 1 base and J shed 7 bases, with 11 bases lying between them. The V gene's germline CDR1 is SEHNR and CDR2 FQNEAQ (reference sequence). This CDR3 has 14 amino acids. CDR3 amino acids: CASSLVSIVNEQFF. The CDR3 DNA reads as TGTGCCAGCAGCTTAGTTAGCATAGTAAATGAGCAGTTCTTC.

This chain joins TRBV7-8 and TRBJ2-7; maybe TRBD2 (5 bases). Germline V gene sequence: CDR1 SGHVS, CDR2 FQNEAQ. The ends were cut back, 7 bases at V and 5 bases at J, with 15 bases in the middle. The CDR3 sequence is 13 residues long. This CDR3 reads CASTLTGRDEQYF. DNA for the CDR3: TGTGCCAGCACCTTGACGGGAAGGGACGAGCAGTACTTC.

The J gene is TRBJ2-7, the V gene TRBV7-6; tentatively, D is TRBD1 (6 bases). Germline CDR1 and CDR2: SGHVS and FNYEAQ. The V and J ends lost 5 bases and 1 base respectively, with 15 bases between them. The CDR3 totals 15 residues. The CDR3 spells CASSPRDRRSYEQYF. The CDR3 DNA reads as TGTGCCAGCAGCCCCCGTGACAGGCGGTCCTACGAGCAGTACTTC.

This rearrangement joins TRBV7-9 to TRBJ2-7, with D perhaps matching TRBD2 (6 bases). V was trimmed by 3 bases and J by 9 bases, leaving 12 bases between them. This CDR3 comprises 12 residues. The germline V gene has CDR1 SEHNR and CDR2 FQNEAQ (reference sequence). This CDR3 is CASSFAAGRQYF. The CDR3 DNA follows: TGTGCCAGCAGCTTCGCAGCGGGCCGGCAGTACTTC.

The chain carries TRBV30 and TRBJ1-2; the D gene is possibly TRBD1 (5 bases). Germline values: CDR1 GTSNPN, CDR2 SVGIG (reference sequence). V lost 0 bases and J 5 bases, leaving 13 bases between the germline ends. The CDR3 is 14 residues long. CDR3 nucleotide sequence: TGTGCCTGGAGTGTACTAAACAGGCGGTATGGCTACACCTTC. Translation gives CAWSVLNRRYGYTF. The full variable domain, its missing parts supplied by reference TRBV30 and TRBJ1-2, is SQTIHQWPATLVQPVGSPLSLECTVEGTSNPNLYWYRQAAGRGLQLLFYSVGIGQISSEVPQNLSASRPQDRQFILSSKKLLLSDSGFYLCAWSVLNRRYGYTFGSGTRLTVV.

J is TRBJ2-1 and V is TRBV7-9; 12 positions match TRBD2. Germline CDR1 reads SEHNR; CDR2 reads FQNEAQ (reference sequence). Trimming removed 6 bases from V and 8 bases from J; junction bases left unmatched: 14. CDR3 length: 17 residues. The CDR3 sequence is CASRSPPTSGSLDEQFF. The DNA for the CDR3 is TGTGCCAGCAGATCCCCCCCGACTAGCGGGAGTCTGGATGAGCAGTTCTTC. Full variable domain (missing parts from reference TRBV7-9 and TRBJ2-1): DTGVSQNPRHKITKRGQNVTFRCDPISEHNRLYWYRQTLGQGPEFLTYFQNEAQLEKSRLLSDRFSAERPKGSFSTLEIQRTEQGDSAMYLCASRSPPTSGSLDEQFFGPGTRLTVL.

The genes are TRBV6-5 and TRBJ1-5, with a weak D call TRBD1 (5 bases). This CDR3 has 14 amino acids. Trimming stripped 2 bases from V and 6 bases from J, with 11 bases between. Looked up from germline, CDR1 is MNHEY and CDR2 is SVGAGI. CDR3 region: CASSYTAGRQPQHF. In DNA, the CDR3 is TGTGCCAGCAGTTACACGGCAGGGCGTCAGCCCCAGCATTTT.

The V and J genes are TRBV12-5 and TRBJ1-6; no firm D call. Trimming pared 6 bases from V and 6 bases from J, leaving 9 bases between. The CDR3 loop spans 13 amino acids. Germline V gene lookup returns CDR1 LGHNT and CDR2 FRNRAP. DNA of the CDR3: TGTGCTAGTGGGGTTCGAGGTAATTCACCCCTCCACTTT. Encoded protein: CASGVRGNSPLHF. Full variable domain (missing parts from reference TRBV12-5 and TRBJ1-6): DARVTQTPRHKVTEMGQEVTMRCQPILGHNTVFWYRQTMMQGLELLAYFRNRAPLDDSGMPKDRFSAEMPDATLATLKIQPSEPRDSAVYFCASGVRGNSPLHFGNGTRLTVT.